This is a list of T cell receptor beta chains from one sample in a study of beta chain features in type 1 diabetes. The table came from immunoSEQ multiplex PCR; TCRdb's copy has only in-frame clones and leaves some out. Of around 97,000 clones listed, about 26% are singletons. The sequencing sample was made of central memory CD4+ T cells from blood. All receptors derive from a woman younger than 35 with type 1 diabetes. Each CDR3 is given with its conserved first and last residue. Each record gives: clone size, D gene, J gene, V gene, CDR3 DNA, CDR3 protein. The D gene is left open where the match is weak. Clone size is stated in some rows and not others, as once, few, many or a class when expanded.

size: .
D: TRBD2
J: TRBJ2-7
V: TRBV5-1
DNA: TGCGCCAGCAGCTTGCAGGCGCTAGCGGGAAACGAGCAGTACTTC
CDR3: CASSLQALAGNEQYF

size: few
D: TRBD1
J: TRBJ2-1
V: TRBV7-3
DNA: TGTGCCAGCAGCTCGGGACAGGGTAGTACTAGTGAGCAGTTCTTC
CDR3: CASSSGQGSTSEQFF

size: few
D: TRBD1
J: TRBJ1-1
V: TRBV28
DNA: TGTGCCAGCGCAACGACGGGACAGATGAACACTGAAGCTTTCTTT
CDR3: CASATTGQMNTEAFF

size: .
D: TRBD2
J: TRBJ2-3
V: TRBV28
DNA: TGTGCCAGCCGACTAGCGGGAGATACGCAGTATTTT
CDR3: CASRLAGDTQYF

size: .
D: .
J: TRBJ1-1
V: TRBV30
DNA: TGTGCCGCGGACATCGAGGAAAACACTGAAGCTTTCTTT
CDR3: CAADIEENTEAFF

size: few
D: .
J: TRBJ2-2
V: TRBV15
DNA: TGTGCCACCAGCAGAGATAACCGGGCCGGGGAGCTGTTTTTT
CDR3: CATSRDNRAGELFF

size: few
D: .
J: TRBJ1-1
V: TRBV19
DNA: TGTGCCAGTAGTACCGAACGGACAGCGAACACTGAAGCTTTCTTT
CDR3: CASSTERTANTEAFF

size: .
D: .
J: TRBJ1-1
V: TRBV29-1
DNA: TGCAGCGTTGGCAAACAGATTAAGAACACTGAAGCTTTCTTT
CDR3: CSVGKQIKNTEAFF

size: .
D: .
J: TRBJ2-7
V: TRBV5-1
DNA: TGCGCCAGCAGCCCGACGACCGGGACTGGTTCACACGAGCAGTACTTC
CDR3: CASSPTTGTGSHEQYF

size: .
D: .
J: TRBJ2-3
V: TRBV19
DNA: TGTGCCAGTAGGAAGGAGAGGGCCACAGATACGCAGTATTTT
CDR3: CASRKERATDTQYF

size: .
D: TRBD1
J: TRBJ1-5
V: TRBV19
DNA: TGTGCCAGTAGCGGACAGGCTAATCAGCCCCAGCATTTT
CDR3: CASSGQANQPQHF

size: .
D: .
J: TRBJ2-1
V: TRBV29-1
DNA: TGCAGCGTTACACCCGCTGTTAATGAGCAGTTCTTC
CDR3: CSVTPAVNEQFF

size: once
D: TRBD2
J: TRBJ2-2
V: TRBV18
DNA: TGTGCCAGCTCACCCTTTAGCGGGAGGGCCACCGGGGAGCTGTTTTTT
CDR3: CASSPFSGRATGELFF

size: .
D: .
J: TRBJ1-4
V: TRBV18
DNA: TGTGCCAGCTCACAGGGGAATAATGAAAAACTGTTTTTT
CDR3: CASSQGNNEKLFF

size: .
D: .
J: TRBJ2-3
V: TRBV11-2
DNA: TGTGCCAGCAGCCCCCAAGGGGGCGGGAGGACCAGGGAGGATACGCAGTATTTT
CDR3: CASSPQGGGRTREDTQYF

size: .
D: TRBD1
J: TRBJ1-2
V: TRBV29-1
DNA: TGCAGCGCCACAATGGACAGGGGGGTATATGGCTACACCTTC
CDR3: CSATMDRGVYGYTF

size: few
D: .
J: TRBJ1-1
V: TRBV29-1
DNA: TGCAGCGTTGAACACGGGAAGGTCACTGAAGCTTTCTTT
CDR3: CSVEHGKVTEAFF

size: .
D: .
J: TRBJ2-3
V: TRBV19
DNA: TGTGCCAGTACCAATTATAGGTCGGGAAGCACAGATACGCAGTATTTT
CDR3: CASTNYRSGSTDTQYF

size: few
D: TRBD1
J: TRBJ2-3
V: TRBV6-5
DNA: TGTGCCAGCAGTCGGACAGGCTTGAACACAGATACGCAGTATTTT
CDR3: CASSRTGLNTDTQYF

size: few
D: .
J: TRBJ1-5
V: TRBV5-4
DNA: TGTGCCAGCAGCTTGCGGAGCAGGGGTAATCAGCCCCAGCATTTT
CDR3: CASSLRSRGNQPQHF

size: .
D: TRBD2
J: TRBJ2-5
V: TRBV5-1
DNA: TGCGCCAGCAATCCCGTAGCGGGAGCAGAAGAGACCCAGTACTTC
CDR3: CASNPVAGAEETQYF

size: few
D: .
J: TRBJ1-4
V: TRBV6-5
DNA: TGTGCCAGCAGTTACAAAGGTTTCGAGGCTAATGAAAAACTGTTTTTT
CDR3: CASSYKGFEANEKLFF

size: .
D: TRBD2
J: TRBJ2-1
V: TRBV19
DNA: TGTGCCAGTACTCCGACTAGCGGGAGGGCGGGTGAGCAGTTCTTC
CDR3: CASTPTSGRAGEQFF

size: .
D: .
J: TRBJ1-1
V: TRBV14
DNA: TGTGCCAGCAGCCAAGTATCGGGCGCGGGGACTGAAGCTTTCTTT
CDR3: CASSQVSGAGTEAFF

size: .
D: .
J: TRBJ1-5
V: TRBV7-9
DNA: TGTGCCAGCAGCCCCCGGGGAGGCGATCAGCCCCAGCATTTT
CDR3: CASSPRGGDQPQHF

size: .
D: TRBD2
J: TRBJ2-5
V: TRBV7-9
DNA: TGTGCCAGCACGACTAGCGGGCAACAAGAGACCCAGTACTTC
CDR3: CASTTSGQQETQYF

size: .
D: TRBD1
J: TRBJ1-5
V: TRBV5-1
DNA: TGCGCCAGCAGCTGGACAGGGGGAGACAATCAGCCCCAGCATTTT
CDR3: CASSWTGGDNQPQHF

size: few
D: .
J: TRBJ2-1
V: TRBV7-9
DNA: TGTGCCAGCAGCTTAGGAGGGGGAATCTCCTACAATGAGCAGTTCTTC
CDR3: CASSLGGGISYNEQFF

size: .
D: .
J: TRBJ2-3
V: TRBV28
DNA: TGTGCCGGGTTGAAGGGGGGCACAGATACGCAGTATTTT
CDR3: CAGLKGGTDTQYF

size: few
D: .
J: TRBJ1-1
V: TRBV15
DNA: TGTGCCACCAGGCCCGGGGGGGTCTCCACTGAAGCTTTCTTT
CDR3: CATRPGGVSTEAFF

size: .
D: .
J: TRBJ2-3
V: TRBV5-8
DNA: TGTGCCAGCAGCTTGGGGCCATCGGGAGATACGCAGTATTTT
CDR3: CASSLGPSGDTQYF